This TCR beta chain was found in a study of blood T cell repertoires in COVID-19. Overall study context: Samples representing acute and convalescent COVID-19 were sourced from the United States, Italy and Spain. Nucleic acid was either cDNA or gDNA, and it came from T cells, B-cell-depleted T cells, or PBMCs.

The germline CDR1 and CDR2 sequences are SGHNT and YENEEA. V gave up 0 bases and J gave up 9 bases, with 9 bases separating them. The CDR3 sequence is 13 residues long. Per the original methods: How many nucleated cells were present was estimated from reference gene primer amplification. TCRdb's copy holds only in-frame clones and misses some; the assay was immunoSEQ multiplex PCR. The D gene and trimming were derived from the DNA, and the V and J assignments and clone size from that table. The table includes roughly 200,000 clones, around 81% detected once. The sequence came from a woman between 40 and 55 years old with COVID-19, enrolled during active disease. The sequencing input was peripheral blood. The gene calls are TRBV11-3 and TRBJ2-1; D not certain. The DNA for the CDR3 is TGTGCCAGCAGCTTAGAAGTAGCCTCTGAGCAGTTCTTC. Translating gives CASSLEVASEQFF.